A single sample is the source of the 8 T cell receptor beta chains below, sequenced in a study of blood T cell repertoires in COVID-19. Measured with immunoSEQ multiplex PCR; TCRdb has only the in-frame clones, and not every one. The table lists 100,000 to 150,000 clones, around 83% of them singletons. The source material was peripheral blood. These receptors all stem from a man aged 55 to 70 with acute or convalescent COVID-19.

The rearrangement links TRBV6-5 to TRBJ1-3; no firm D call. The CDR3 sequence is 16 residues long. Trimming stripped 2 bases from V and 0 bases from J, with 11 bases between. CDR1 is MNHEY and CDR2 is SVGAGI in the germline V gene. The chain's CDR3 is CASSYLAPSSGNTIYF. CDR3 nucleotides: TGTGCCAGCAGTTACCTAGCACCGTCCTCTGGAAACACCATATATTTT.

The chain employs TRBV6-5 and TRBJ1-2; no clear D gene. This CDR3 is built from 15 residues. The V end lost 0 bases, the J end lost 5 bases, and 13 bases lay between the germline ends. Germline CDR1 reads MNHEY; CDR2 reads SVGAGI. The CDR3 loop is CASSYSIVTAYGYTF. For the CDR3, the DNA is TGTGCCAGCAGTTACTCGATAGTCACAGCATATGGCTACACCTTC.

The chain joins TRBV7-8 to TRBJ1-2; possible D gene TRBD1, 5 bases. The CDR3 runs to 14 residues. The germline gives CDR1 SGHVS, CDR2 FQNEAQ. V lost 1 base to trimming and J lost 7 bases, with 13 bases between them. CDR3 region: CASSLGSGGGGYTF. The CDR3 bases are TGTGCCAGCAGCTTAGGGTCGGGGGGAGGTGGCTACACCTTC.

The chain uses TRBV2 and TRBJ2-7; 7 bases are shared with TRBD1. V shed 6 bases and J 2 bases; nucleotides not matched to a gene: 4. The CDR3 has 13 amino acids. Germline loops: CDR1 SNHLY, CDR2 FYNNEI. The CDR3 DNA reads as TGTGCCAGCAGGGTAACAGGGGCCTACGAGCAGTACTTC. This sequence encodes CASRVTGAYEQYF.

V is TRBV2 and J is TRBJ1-1; D perhaps matches TRBD1 (5 bases). V lost 7 bases and J lost 3, with 12 bases in between. Per the germline V gene, CDR1 is SNHLY and CDR2 is FYNNEI. CDR3 length: 13 residues. CDR3 DNA sequence: TGTGCCAGCATGACAGTCGTAGACACTGAAGCTTTCTTT. This encodes CASMTVVDTEAFF.

Written as DNA, the CDR3 is TGTGCCAGCAGCCGGACAGATAGCAATCAGCCCCAGCATTTT. Translation: CASSRTDSNQPQHF. The chain is built from TRBV9 and TRBJ1-5; D possibly corresponds to TRBD1 (6 bases). Germline values: CDR1 SGDLS, CDR2 YYNGEE. Trimming took 4 bases from V and 0 from J, leaving 8 bases between them. This CDR3 has 14 residues.

The table lists this clone with a count of one. The V and J genes are TRBV2 and TRBJ2-5; a weak D match, TRBD2 (5 bases). This CDR3 spans 13 amino acids. Trimming left V 4 bases short and J 0 bases short, with 6 bases between. Germline V gene lookup returns CDR1 SNHLY and CDR2 FYNNEI. The CDR3 DNA reads as TGTGCCAGCAGTGGGGAGTACCAAGAGACCCAGTACTTC. It yields the protein CASSGEYQETQYF.

In its sample, this clone was seen a few times. V gene TRBV6-5 combines with J gene TRBJ2-7; 11 bases fit TRBD2. The CDR3 consists of 15 residues. Germline loops: CDR1 MNHEY, CDR2 SVGAGI. J was trimmed by 3 bases and V by 4 bases; bases with no gene match: 5. In nucleotides, the CDR3 is TGTGCCAGCAGTTGGGGACTAGCGGAGAGCTACGAGCAGTACTTC. This encodes CASSWGLAESYEQYF.